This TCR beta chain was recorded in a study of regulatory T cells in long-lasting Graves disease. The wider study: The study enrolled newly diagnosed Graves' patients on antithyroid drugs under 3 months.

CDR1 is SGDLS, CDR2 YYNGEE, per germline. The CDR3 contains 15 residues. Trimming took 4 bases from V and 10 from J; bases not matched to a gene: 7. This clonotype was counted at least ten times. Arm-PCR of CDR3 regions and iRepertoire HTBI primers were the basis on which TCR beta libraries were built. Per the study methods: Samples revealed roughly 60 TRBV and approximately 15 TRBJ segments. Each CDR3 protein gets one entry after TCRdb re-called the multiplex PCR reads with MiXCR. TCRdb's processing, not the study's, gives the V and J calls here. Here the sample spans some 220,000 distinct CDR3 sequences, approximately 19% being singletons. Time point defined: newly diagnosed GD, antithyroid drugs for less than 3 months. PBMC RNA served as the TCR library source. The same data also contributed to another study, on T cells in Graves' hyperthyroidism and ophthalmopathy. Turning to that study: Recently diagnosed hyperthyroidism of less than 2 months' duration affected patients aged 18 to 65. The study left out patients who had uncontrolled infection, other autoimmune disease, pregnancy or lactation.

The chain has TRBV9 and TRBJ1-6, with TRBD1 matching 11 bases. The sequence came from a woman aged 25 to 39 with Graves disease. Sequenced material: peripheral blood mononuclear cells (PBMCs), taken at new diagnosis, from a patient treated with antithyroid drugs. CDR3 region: CASSPRTGGDSPLHF. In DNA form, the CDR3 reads TGTGCCAGCAGCCCCCGGACAGGGGGCGACTCACCCCTCCACTTT.